The 5 T cell receptor beta chains listed next were all sequenced from one sample in a study of response to subunit inactivated influenza vaccine. Each CDR3 protein is one row after TCRdb ran MiXCR on the RT-PCR reads. The table shows hundreds of thousands of distinct CDR3 sequences, with approximately 7.6% occurring only once. The sample in question was PBMCs from blood, obtained less than 30 months after vaccination. The receptor set was obtained from a man aged 50-75 years who received an inactivated influenza vaccine.

In its sample, this clonotype was seen many times. The J gene is TRBJ2-1, the V gene TRBV6-2 or TRBV6-3; D may be TRBD1 (6 bases). The CDR3 covers 13 residues. The germline V and J ends were trimmed by 5 bases and 4 bases, with 9 bases remaining between them. The germline CDR1 and CDR2 sequences are MNHEY and SVGEGT. Here the CDR3 reads CASSEGDYNEQFF. CDR3 sequence (DNA): TGTGCCAGCAGTGAGGGGGATTACAATGAGCAGTTCTTC.

This clonotype came up many times. V is TRBV5-1 and J is TRBJ1-4; no clear D gene. With 5 bases removed from V and 0 bases from J, the gap between germline ends came to 8 bases. The germline V gene has CDR1 SGHRS and CDR2 YFSETQ. The CDR3 runs 14 residues. CDR3: CASRSGSTNEKLFF. As DNA, the CDR3 is TGCGCCAGCAGGTCAGGATCAACTAATGAAAAACTGTTTTTT.

The rearrangement links TRBV7-8 to TRBJ1-1; D gene unclear. Germline values: CDR1 SGHVS, CDR2 FQNEAQ. The CDR3 is 12 residues long. Trimming stripped 5 bases from V and 4 bases from J, with 8 bases between. The CDR3 DNA sequence: TGTGCCAGCAGCCATACGTCCACTGAAGCTTTCTTT. Its translation: CASSHTSTEAFF.

This clonotype was seen ten or more times. The J gene is TRBJ2-2, the V gene TRBV9; D is possibly TRBD2 (6 bases). Trimming cost V 4 bases and J 1 base, with 11 bases left between them. The CDR3 length is 15 residues. Germline V CDR1 and CDR2: SGDLS, YYNGEE. The CDR3 DNA is TGTGCCAGCAGCCCGACTAGTAGGAACACCGGGGAGCTGTTTTTT. Translation: CASSPTSRNTGELFF.

The genes are TRBV20-1 and TRBJ2-7; the D gene is possibly TRBD2 (5 bases). From germline, CDR1 is DFQATT and CDR2 SNEGSKA (reference sequence). V was cut by 1 base and J by 3 bases, with 13 bases left in between. The CDR3 is 14 amino acids. Here the CDR3 reads CSARGIIEGYEQYF. In DNA, the CDR3 is TGCAGTGCTAGAGGTATCATTGAGGGCTACGAGCAGTACTTC.